These T cell receptor beta chains were read from a single sample in a study of T cells in Graves' hyperthyroidism and ophthalmopathy. A single record per CDR3 protein comes from TCRdb applying MiXCR to the multiplex PCR reads. This table holds some 770,000 distinct CDR3 sequences, about 16% found once. The source material was blood. The receptors shown here come from a man between 18 and 35 years old with Graves' hyperthyroidism. Each CDR3 is given with its conserved first and last residue. Each record gives: CDR3 protein, J gene, CDR3 length, V gene.

CDR3 protein: CASSPTSGASYNEQFF
J gene: TRBJ2-1
CDR3 length: 16
V gene: TRBV7-9

CDR3 protein: CASSSTDSGGPEAFF
J gene: TRBJ1-1
CDR3 length: 15
V gene: TRBV7-9

CDR3 protein: CASSGGTGGREQYF
J gene: TRBJ2-7
CDR3 length: 14
V gene: TRBV9

CDR3 protein: CASSITTGDPEAFF
J gene: TRBJ1-1
CDR3 length: 14
V gene: TRBV19

CDR3 protein: CAAKQGAGQPQHF
J gene: TRBJ1-5
CDR3 length: 13
V gene: TRBV10-3

CDR3 protein: CSARGLETTAADTQYF
J gene: TRBJ2-3
CDR3 length: 16
V gene: TRBV20-1

CDR3 protein: CASSPPGLAGGSGGQFF
J gene: TRBJ2-1
CDR3 length: 17
V gene: TRBV28

CDR3 protein: CASSLTGQGGQPQHF
J gene: TRBJ1-5
CDR3 length: 15
V gene: TRBV5-1

CDR3 protein: CASSELDSGNTIYF
J gene: TRBJ1-3
CDR3 length: 14
V gene: TRBV25-1

CDR3 protein: CSARGNSHEQFF
J gene: TRBJ2-1
CDR3 length: 12
V gene: TRBV20-1

CDR3 protein: CASSPRLAEYNEQFF
J gene: TRBJ2-1
CDR3 length: 15
V gene: TRBV3-1

CDR3 protein: CASSIGQFHTGELFF
J gene: TRBJ2-2
CDR3 length: 15
V gene: TRBV19

CDR3 protein: CASSPTGGYTGELFF
J gene: TRBJ2-2
CDR3 length: 15
V gene: TRBV28

CDR3 protein: CASSVTGRFETQYF
J gene: TRBJ2-5
CDR3 length: 14
V gene: TRBV11-2

CDR3 protein: CAGHRTSSYNEQFF
J gene: TRBJ2-1
CDR3 length: 14
V gene: TRBV11-2

CDR3 protein: CATSESTSGRAKDTQYF
J gene: TRBJ2-3
CDR3 length: 17
V gene: TRBV24-1

CDR3 protein: CASKQLAGGYNEQFF
J gene: TRBJ2-1
CDR3 length: 15
V gene: TRBV10-2

CDR3 protein: CASRDSYTDTQYF
J gene: TRBJ2-3
CDR3 length: 13
V gene: TRBV7-9

CDR3 protein: CASISGFSYNEQFF
J gene: TRBJ2-1
CDR3 length: 14
V gene: TRBV12-3/TRBV12-4

CDR3 protein: CASSWAGSYEQYF
J gene: TRBJ2-7
CDR3 length: 13
V gene: TRBV11-2

CDR3 protein: CAIKSGDTEAFF
J gene: TRBJ1-1
CDR3 length: 12
V gene: TRBV10-3

CDR3 protein: CASSFGTKKNEQFF
J gene: TRBJ2-1
CDR3 length: 14
V gene: TRBV5-1

CDR3 protein: CASSSTRGYSGELFF
J gene: TRBJ2-2
CDR3 length: 15
V gene: TRBV28

CDR3 protein: CASSFTGGVDGELFF
J gene: TRBJ2-2
CDR3 length: 15
V gene: TRBV5-1

CDR3 protein: CASSEGGGLTEAFF
J gene: TRBJ1-1
CDR3 length: 14
V gene: TRBV2

CDR3 protein: CAWRRGSYNEQFF
J gene: TRBJ2-1
CDR3 length: 13
V gene: TRBV30

CDR3 protein: CAISESRGPINTEAFF
J gene: TRBJ1-1
CDR3 length: 16
V gene: TRBV10-3

CDR3 protein: CASSGNRGRTEAFF
J gene: TRBJ1-1
CDR3 length: 14
V gene: TRBV5-4

CDR3 protein: CASSNRGSGGETQYF
J gene: TRBJ2-5
CDR3 length: 15
V gene: TRBV2

CDR3 protein: CSAAPGLAGVRNEQFF
J gene: TRBJ2-1
CDR3 length: 16
V gene: TRBV20-1

CDR3 protein: CASSYGLANYNEQFF
J gene: TRBJ2-1
CDR3 length: 15
V gene: TRBV2

CDR3 protein: CASSQGDYGYTF
J gene: TRBJ1-2
CDR3 length: 12
V gene: TRBV3-1

CDR3 protein: CASSPRRNTEAFF
J gene: TRBJ1-1
CDR3 length: 13
V gene: TRBV7-9

CDR3 protein: CSARTAYEQYF
J gene: TRBJ2-7
CDR3 length: 11
V gene: TRBV20-1

CDR3 protein: CATSRDAAGRAFF
J gene: TRBJ1-1
CDR3 length: 13
V gene: TRBV15

CDR3 protein: CSVLSGALRDTQYF
J gene: TRBJ2-3
CDR3 length: 14
V gene: TRBV29-1

CDR3 protein: CASSVVAANYGYTF
J gene: TRBJ1-2
CDR3 length: 14
V gene: TRBV2

CDR3 protein: CSARDQTGSNTGELFF
J gene: TRBJ2-2
CDR3 length: 16
V gene: TRBV20-1

CDR3 protein: CASSYSRGDGYTF
J gene: TRBJ1-2
CDR3 length: 13
V gene: TRBV6-5

CDR3 protein: CASSLRDIVYNSPLHF
J gene: TRBJ1-6
CDR3 length: 16
V gene: TRBV12-3/TRBV12-4

CDR3 protein: CSAQSGERATYEQYF
J gene: TRBJ2-7
CDR3 length: 15
V gene: TRBV20-1

CDR3 protein: CASSQSERQGAREQFF
J gene: TRBJ2-1
CDR3 length: 16
V gene: TRBV4-1

CDR3 protein: CASRRNGKETQYF
J gene: TRBJ2-5
CDR3 length: 13
V gene: TRBV28

CDR3 protein: CASSADSGSSYNEQFF
J gene: TRBJ2-1
CDR3 length: 16
V gene: TRBV28

CDR3 protein: CAWSEVNTEAFF
J gene: TRBJ1-1
CDR3 length: 12
V gene: TRBV30

CDR3 protein: CASIGSDALNTEAFF
J gene: TRBJ1-1
CDR3 length: 15
V gene: TRBV28

CDR3 protein: CASSLRGQGAGGELFF
J gene: TRBJ2-2
CDR3 length: 16
V gene: TRBV7-3

CDR3 protein: CASSLVVLAGAGEQFF
J gene: TRBJ2-1
CDR3 length: 16
V gene: TRBV11-2

CDR3 protein: CASSLGQVDEQYF
J gene: TRBJ2-7
CDR3 length: 13
V gene: TRBV5-6

CDR3 protein: CASSLSSGILLGLYNEQFF
J gene: TRBJ2-1
CDR3 length: 19
V gene: TRBV5-5

CDR3 protein: CASRSPGTEVSGNTIYF
J gene: TRBJ1-3
CDR3 length: 17
V gene: TRBV28

CDR3 protein: CASSQVRGDSNQPQHF
J gene: TRBJ1-5
CDR3 length: 16
V gene: TRBV4-3

CDR3 protein: CSVGTGNNYGYTF
J gene: TRBJ1-2
CDR3 length: 13
V gene: TRBV29-1

CDR3 protein: CASKRTRGNTEAFF
J gene: TRBJ1-1
CDR3 length: 14
V gene: TRBV4-3

CDR3 protein: CATSEVGTSVLDEQFF
J gene: TRBJ2-1
CDR3 length: 16
V gene: TRBV24-1